The entry below describes one T cell receptor (beta chain). A much bigger clone sits one base away, suggesting this may be a read error. Trimming cost V 6 bases and J 11 bases, with 23 bases left between them. Per the germline V gene, CDR1 is MGHDK and CDR2 is SYGVNS. The CDR3 sequence is 14 residues long. This record comes from a study of blood T cells in healthy people across ages. PCR was performed a second time for about 7 to 11 cycles using a sample-barcoded 5' primer and a J-beta primer mix. Each CDR3 protein gets one entry after TCRdb re-called the 5' RACE reads with MiXCR. The data show over 950,000 distinct CDR3 sequences, about 51% seen once.

Sample: blood. This receptor was obtained from a woman between 55 and 75 years old in good health. This rearrangement joins TRBV25-1 to TRBJ2-7, with D possibly TRBD1 on 6 matching bases. The chain's CDR3 is CASSRARQEGKKYF. The CDR3 DNA sequence: TGTGCCAGCAGCCGAGCGAGACAGGAAGGGAAAAAGTACTTC.